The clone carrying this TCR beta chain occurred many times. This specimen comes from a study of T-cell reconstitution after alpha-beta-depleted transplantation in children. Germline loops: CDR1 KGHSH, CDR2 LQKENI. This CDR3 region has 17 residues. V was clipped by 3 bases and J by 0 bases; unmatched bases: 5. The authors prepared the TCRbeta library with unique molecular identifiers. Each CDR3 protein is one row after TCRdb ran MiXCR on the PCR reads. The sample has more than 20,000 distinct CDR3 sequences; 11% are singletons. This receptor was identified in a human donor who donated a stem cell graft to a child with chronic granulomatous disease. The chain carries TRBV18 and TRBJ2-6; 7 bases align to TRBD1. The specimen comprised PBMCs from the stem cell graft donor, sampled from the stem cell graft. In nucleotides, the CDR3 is TGTGCCAGCTCACCCCGACAGGGACCCTCTGGGGCCAACGTCCTGACTTTC. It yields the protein CASSPRQGPSGANVLTF.